This T cell receptor beta chain was retrieved from a study of blood T cells in healthy people across ages. The CDR3 consists of 15 residues. After removal of 11 bases from V and 3 bases from J, the junction contained 13 bases not matched to a gene. The germline V gene encodes CDR1 ENHRY and CDR2 SYGVKD. This clonotype was recorded a few times. Sample-barcoded 5' priming and a J-beta primer mix drove a second PCR of roughly 6 to 12 cycles. A single record per CDR3 protein comes from TCRdb applying MiXCR to the 5' RACE reads. Counted here are roughly 1.6 million distinct CDR3 sequences, 30% to 35% occurring once; the ten biggest clones make up approximately 11%.

The chain couples TRBV10-3 to TRBJ1-2; 9 nucleotides align to TRBD1. This sequence was found in a woman aged 25-40 years in good health. Input material: blood. This chain's CDR3 is CAACGDRDLHYGYTF. CDR3 DNA: TGTGCCGCGTGCGGGGACAGGGACCTCCACTATGGCTACACCTTC.